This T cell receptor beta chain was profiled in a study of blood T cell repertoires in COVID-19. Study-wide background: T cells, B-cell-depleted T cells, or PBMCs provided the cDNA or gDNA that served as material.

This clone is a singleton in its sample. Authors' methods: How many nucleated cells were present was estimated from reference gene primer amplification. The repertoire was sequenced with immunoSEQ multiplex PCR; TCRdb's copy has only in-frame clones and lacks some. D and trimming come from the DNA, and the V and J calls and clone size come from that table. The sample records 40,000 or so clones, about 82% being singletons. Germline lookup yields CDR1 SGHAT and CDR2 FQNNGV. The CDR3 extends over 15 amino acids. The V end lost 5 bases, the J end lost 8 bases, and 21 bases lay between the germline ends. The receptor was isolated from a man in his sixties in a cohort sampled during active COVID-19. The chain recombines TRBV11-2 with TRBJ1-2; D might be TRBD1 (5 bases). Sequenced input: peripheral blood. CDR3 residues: CASSQEFSGVGGYTF. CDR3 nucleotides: TGTGCCAGCAGCCAAGAGTTTTCGGGGGTAGGCGGCTACACCTTC.